The 30 T cell receptor beta chains listed next were all sequenced from one sample in a study of T-cell memory formation after mild COVID-19. TCRdb called the 5' RACE reads again in MiXCR, with one record for every CDR3 protein. The table records about 400,000 distinct CDR3 sequences, 20% to 25% of them present only once. The specimen was PBMCs or a T cell subset sorted from them (not recorded which). The receptors derive from an adult woman who had mild COVID-19 (a few samples of this study predate the infection). Cell type and time point are not known.

This clonotype was observed a few times. This sequence joins TRBV5-4 and TRBJ2-2; D uncertain. Trimming removed 5 bases from V and 6 bases from J, with 8 bases in between. The CDR3 consists of 12 residues. Per germline, CDR1 SGHNT and CDR2 YYREEE (reference sequence). The CDR3 coding sequence is TGTGCCAGCAGGGAAGGTGCCGGGGAGCTGTTTTTT. It codes for CASREGAGELFF.

This clonotype came up a few times. The rearrangement links TRBV20-1 to TRBJ2-7; TRBD2 is a possible D gene (5 bases). CDR1 and CDR2 (germline): DFQATT, SNEGSKA (reference sequence). The CDR3 has 13 amino acids. V was clipped by 0 bases and J by 5 bases, with 11 bases between them. Here the CDR3 reads CSARDGSSHEQYF. DNA of the CDR3: TGCAGTGCTAGAGATGGGAGTAGCCACGAGCAGTACTTC.

The genes are TRBV7-9 and TRBJ2-1, with a possible D match to TRBD1 (6 bases). Germline lookup yields CDR1 SEHNR and CDR2 FQNEAQ (reference sequence). Trimming took off 11 bases at V and 15 bases at J, with 17 bases between the two ends. The CDR3 covers 10 residues. Written as DNA, the CDR3 is TGTGCCGGTGATTCTGGACAGTGGTTCTTC. It translates to CAGDSGQWFF.

V usage is TRBV20-1 and J usage is TRBJ1-5; D not resolved. Looked up from germline, CDR1 is DFQATT and CDR2 is SNEGSKA (reference sequence). This CDR3 has 13 amino acids. Trimming pared 6 bases from V and 0 bases from J, leaving 9 bases between. In DNA form, the CDR3 reads TGCAGTGCCAGATACACTAGCAATCAGCCCCAGCATTTT. Translation: CSARYTSNQPQHF.

The sample holds a few counts of this clonotype. The V gene is TRBV7-9, the J gene TRBJ2-5; 15 nucleotides line up with TRBD2. Germline loops: CDR1 SEHNR, CDR2 FQNEAQ (reference sequence). V shed 5 bases and J 5 bases; nucleotides not matched to a gene: 6. The CDR3 is 16 residues long. CDR3 DNA sequence: TGTGCCAGCAGCCCGGGACTAGCGGGAGGTATGGAGACCCAGTACTTC. Translated, it gives CASSPGLAGGMETQYF.

This clonotype has only a few counts. The J gene is TRBJ2-3, the V gene TRBV4-2; tentatively, D is TRBD1 or TRBD2 (5 bases each). Germline CDR1 and CDR2: LGHNA and YNFKEQ. V lost 1 base to trimming and J lost 5 bases, with 7 bases between them. This CDR3 has 13 amino acids. The CDR3 DNA reads as TGTGCCAGCAGCCAAGCGGGGCTAGATACGCAGTATTTT. This translates into CASSQAGLDTQYF.

This clonotype was seen repeatedly, ten times or more. The chain uses TRBV29-1 and TRBJ2-7; TRBD2 matches 12 bases. The CDR3 covers 13 residues. Looked up from germline, CDR1 is SQVTM and CDR2 is ANQGSEA. The V segment lost 4 bases and the J segment 6 bases; nucleotides outside the gene matches: 4. The CDR3 nucleotides are TGCAGCGTTGTACTAGCGGGAGGTCGCGAGCAGTACTTC. Translated: CSVVLAGGREQYF.

The sample holds a few counts of this clonotype. The gene calls are TRBV7-8 and TRBJ2-1; no clear D gene. Looked up from germline, CDR1 is SGHVS and CDR2 is FQNEAQ. V lost 5 bases, J lost 10 bases, and 15 bases lay in between. This CDR3 region has 13 residues. This CDR3 is CASSPPLAEEQFF. As DNA, the CDR3 is TGTGCCAGCAGCCCACCTCTTGCAGAGGAGCAGTTCTTC.

J is TRBJ1-2 and V is TRBV4-3; D is possibly TRBD1 (6 bases). The V end lost 0 bases, the J end lost 2 bases, and 10 bases lay between the germline ends. This CDR3 has 15 residues. CDR1 is LGHNA and CDR2 is YSLEER in the germline V gene. The CDR3 DNA reads TGCGCCAGCAGCCAAGATGGACAGTTGAACTATGGCTACACCTTC. This sequence encodes CASSQDGQLNYGYTF.

A few counts support this clonotype. The rearrangement uses TRBV20-1 and TRBJ1-1, with 8 positions matching TRBD1. This CDR3 is 15 amino acids long. Trimming removed 2 bases from V and 5 bases from J; junction bases left unmatched: 10. CDR1 and CDR2 (germline): DFQATT, SNEGSKA (reference sequence). The CDR3 DNA follows: TGCAGTGCTAGATCCCTCGGACAGGGTTGGACTGAAGCTTTCTTT. It codes for CSARSLGQGWTEAFF.

The J gene is TRBJ2-5, the V gene TRBV11-3; no clear D. The germline V and J ends were trimmed by 6 bases and 1 base, with 9 bases remaining between them. This CDR3 has 13 residues. CDR1 and CDR2 (germline): SGHNT, YENEEA. This chain's CDR3 is CASSRHFQETQYF. DNA of the CDR3: TGTGCCAGCAGTCGACACTTCCAAGAGACCCAGTACTTC.

The chain employs TRBV4-1 and TRBJ2-3; D could derive from TRBD1 or TRBD2 (5 bases each). CDR1 is MGHRA and CDR2 is YSYEKL in the germline V gene. V lost 1 base and J lost 4, with 18 bases in between. The CDR3 consists of 17 residues. The DNA of the CDR3 is TGCGCCAGCAGCCAAGGAACGCCTGGGACCACCCCAGATACGCAGTATTTT. Translated, it gives CASSQGTPGTTPDTQYF.

The chain employs TRBV7-2 and TRBJ2-5; 11 nucleotides match TRBD2. CDR1 and CDR2 from the germline V gene are SGHTA and FQGNSA. The CDR3 extends over 17 amino acids. V trimming: 1 base; J trimming: 7 bases; junction bases outside the gene matches: 11. The CDR3 sequence: CASSLVPSSGRAGTQYF. CDR3 nucleotides: TGTGCCAGCAGCTTAGTGCCCAGTAGCGGGAGGGCGGGGACCCAGTACTTC.

This clonotype was seen a handful of times. The CDR3 DNA reads TGTGCCAGCAGCCAAGATATTCATCCCAATGAGCAGTTCTTC. This gives the protein CASSQDIHPNEQFF. V usage is TRBV4-2 and J usage is TRBJ2-1; no reliable D call. Germline CDR1 reads LGHNA; CDR2 reads YNFKEQ. The length of the CDR3 is 14 residues. Between the trimmed V and J ends, which lost 0 bases and 6 bases, there was a span of 9 bases.

This rearrangement joins TRBV5-6 to TRBJ2-1; D call uncertain. The CDR3 spans 11 residues. Germline V gene data show CDR1 as SGHDT and CDR2 as YYEEEE. Trimming removed 5 bases from V and 7 bases from J, with 7 bases in between. CDR3 in DNA: TGTGCCAGCAGTGGGCCGAATGAGCAGTTCTTC. Protein product: CASSGPNEQFF. The whole variable domain, remainder taken from reference TRBV5-6 and TRBJ2-1, is DAGVTQSPTHLIKTRGQQVTLRCSPKSGHDTVSWYQQALGQGPQFIFQYYEEEERQRGNFPDRFSGHQFPNYSSELNVNALLLGDSALYLCASSGPNEQFFGPGTRLTVL.

The rearrangement uses TRBV7-6 and TRBJ2-3, with 7 bases lining up with TRBD2. V shed 5 bases, J shed 0 bases, and the junction held 8 bases outside the gene matches. The CDR3 is 16 residues long. CDR1 and CDR2 (germline): SGHVS, FNYEAQ. In nucleotides, the CDR3 is TGTGCCAGCAGCGACTCAACGGGGGGTAGCACAGATACGCAGTATTTT. This sequence encodes CASSDSTGGSTDTQYF. Filled out from reference TRBV7-6 and TRBJ2-3, the complete variable domain reads GAGVSQSPRYKVTKRGQDVALRCDPISGHVSLYWYRQALGQGPEFLTYFNYEAQQDKSGLPNDRFSAERPEGSISTLTIQRTEQRDSAMYRCASSDSTGGSTDTQYFGPGTRLTVL.

The chain joins TRBV20-1 to TRBJ1-2, with D maybe TRBD1 (6 bases). The CDR3 covers 17 residues. Germline V lookup: CDR1 DFQATT, CDR2 SNEGSKA (reference sequence). Trimming stripped 3 bases from V and 4 bases from J, with 24 bases between. CDR3: CSASHYRAGAKSYGYTF. The CDR3 DNA reads as TGCAGTGCTAGTCATTACCGAGCAGGGGCTAAATCCTATGGCTACACCTTC.

This clonotype was observed a handful of times. The genes are TRBV4-1 and TRBJ1-2; a weak D match, TRBD1 (6 bases). With 11 bases removed from V and 6 bases from J, the gap between germline ends came to 16 bases. CDR3 length: 12 amino acids. CDR1 and CDR2 from the germline V gene are MGHRA and YSYEKL. In DNA, the CDR3 is TGCGCCGCGGGCGGGGGGCGAAATGGCTACACCTTC. Its protein product is CAAGGGRNGYTF.

The chain has TRBV27 and TRBJ1-1; perhaps TRBD1 as D (5 bases). There are 14 residues in the CDR3. Per the germline V gene, CDR1 is MNHEY and CDR2 is SMNVEV (reference sequence). V was cut by 2 bases and J by 1 base, with 8 bases left in between. CDR3 protein: CASSLKGRNTEAFF. Written as DNA, the CDR3 is TGTGCCAGCAGTTTAAAGGGGAGGAACACTGAAGCTTTCTTT.

This clonotype was found a few times. The chain is built from TRBV5-6 and TRBJ2-1, with a weak D call TRBD1 (6 bases). There are 14 residues in the CDR3. From germline, CDR1 is SGHDT and CDR2 YYEEEE. Trimming removed 1 base at V and 7 bases at J, with 12 bases between. The CDR3 region is CASSLQGMGNEQFF. In DNA form, the CDR3 reads TGTGCCAGCAGCTTGCAGGGGATGGGTAATGAGCAGTTCTTC.

This rearrangement joins TRBV20-1 to TRBJ2-3; D is undetermined. Germline lookup yields CDR1 DFQATT and CDR2 SNEGSKA (reference sequence). The CDR3 loop spans 12 amino acids. The CDR3 nucleotides read TGCTCGATGGAGTCGAGGTCAGATACGCAGTATTTT. Translated, it gives CSMESRSDTQYF.

This clonotype was counted a few times. This chain connects TRBV20-1 to TRBJ2-3; possibly TRBD2 for D (7 bases). The CDR3 length is 15 residues. The V end was cut by 3 bases, the J end by 4 bases, with 17 bases between. Germline assignment: CDR1 DFQATT and CDR2 SNEGSKA (reference sequence). CDR3 sequence: CSASRGRAGSDTQYF. The CDR3 DNA follows: TGCAGTGCTAGTAGGGGGAGGGCCGGTTCAGATACGCAGTATTTT.

This sequence joins TRBV18 and TRBJ2-6, with TRBD1 identical over 9 bases. Germline CDR1 reads KGHSH; CDR2 reads LQKENI. V trimming: 3 bases; J trimming: 1 base; junction bases outside the gene matches: 10. The CDR3 is 19 amino acids. The CDR3 DNA reads as TGTGCCAGCTCACCTTATGAGGACAGGGGTAGATCTGGGGCCAACGTCCTGACTTTC. Residues: CASSPYEDRGRSGANVLTF.

The CDR3 DNA is TGTGCCAGCAGAGATACGGGGCGCGGTGAGCAGTTCTTC. This encodes CASRDTGRGEQFF. J is TRBJ2-1 and V is TRBV7-3, with D tentatively TRBD1 or TRBD2 (5 bases each). Germline CDR1 and CDR2: SGHTA and FQGTGA. The CDR3 loop spans 13 amino acids. Trimming left V 6 bases short and J 9 bases short, with 15 bases between.

This clonotype was seen only a few times. This chain joins TRBV3-1 and TRBJ2-3, with 9 bases lining up with TRBD2. Germline values: CDR1 LGHDT, CDR2 YNNKEL (reference sequence). The CDR3 loop spans 14 amino acids. Losses at the gene ends were 8 bases for V and 2 bases for J; bases not matched to a gene: 5. The CDR3 sequence is CASGSSGVTDTQYF. The DNA for the CDR3 is TGTGCCAGCGGGTCTAGCGGGGTCACAGATACGCAGTATTTT.

The chain employs TRBV18 and TRBJ1-2; 10 nucleotides agree with TRBD1. Germline CDR1 and CDR2: KGHSH and LQKENI. This CDR3 is built from 17 residues. The ends lost 8 bases at V and 2 bases at J; junction bases unmatched: 14. The DNA of the CDR3 is TGTGCCAGCCGACCCACGGGACAGGGGATGGGGAACTATGGCTACACCTTC. It specifies CASRPTGQGMGNYGYTF.

The sample holds a few counts of this clonotype. J is TRBJ2-7 and V is TRBV20-1, with TRBD1 matching 10 bases. The V segment lost 6 bases and the J segment 5 bases; nucleotides outside the gene matches: 1. CDR1 is DFQATT, CDR2 SNEGSKA, per germline (reference sequence). The CDR3 sequence is 11 residues long. CDR3 residues: CSAGTGDEQYF. In DNA, the CDR3 is TGCAGTGCCGGGACAGGGGACGAGCAGTACTTC.

The chain recombines TRBV24-1 with TRBJ1-1, with D tentatively TRBD1 (6 bases). Germline V lookup: CDR1 KGHDR, CDR2 SFDVKD. This CDR3 comprises 14 residues. Trimming stripped 3 bases from V and 4 bases from J, with 11 bases between. The chain's CDR3 is CATSDPTGLTEAFF. CDR3 DNA: TGTGCCACCAGTGATCCGACAGGCCTCACTGAAGCTTTCTTT.

The rearrangement links TRBV5-6 to TRBJ2-5, with 7 bases that match TRBD1. This CDR3 spans 15 amino acids. The germline gives CDR1 SGHDT, CDR2 YYEEEE. V lost 1 base, J lost 4 bases, and 7 bases stayed unmatched. The CDR3 coding sequence is TGTGCCAGCAGCTTGACAGGGGTTTTTCCAGAGACCCAGTACTTC. Its translation is CASSLTGVFPETQYF.

This clonotype was recorded a few times. The V gene is TRBV18, the J gene TRBJ2-5; D tentatively fits TRBD1 or TRBD2 (6 bases each). Germline V CDR1 and CDR2: KGHSH, LQKENI. The ends were cut back, 4 bases at V and 4 bases at J, with 16 bases in the middle. CDR3 size: 15 residues. CDR3 amino acids: CASSLNPGGGETQYF. The CDR3 DNA reads as TGTGCCAGCTCACTAAATCCCGGGGGCGGAGAGACCCAGTACTTC.